The 18 T cell receptor beta chains listed next were all sequenced from one sample in a study of shared clonotypes between healthy human individuals (dated by TCRdb to 2018 to 2021). For the CD8 naive samples, CD45RO-negative cells were positively selected for CCR7, yielding a CD45RA+CCR7+ population from which TemRA cells were excluded. Receptor libraries were prepared by the immunoSEQ multiplex PCR assay. The table comes from immuneACCESS by way of TCRdb, which keeps in-frame sequences with V and J called. Part of the clones is missing from these tables; in studies checked, under half for an unresolved V gene and the rest for unknown reasons. In all, the sample holds roughly 2,000,000 clones, and just under 95% of those were seen once. About 1.7% of the sample comes from the top ten. Sequencing input: naive CD8+ T cells from PBMCs. The label giving this sample's cell subset or site can be read as: CD45RA+CCR7+. The source is a man aged 18-30 years in good health. Some clones in this sample may be carry-over from other donors' samples.

The chain uses TRBV9 and TRBJ1-1, with unresolved D. The CDR3 covers 15 residues. The germline V gene has CDR1 SGDLS and CDR2 YYNGEE. The V end was cut by 1 base, the J end by 1 base, with 11 bases between. The CDR3: CASSVYRARNTEAFF. The CDR3 nucleotides are TGTGCCAGCAGCGTATATAGGGCGAGGAACACTGAAGCTTTCTTT.

V is TRBV27 and J is TRBJ2-7; 8 nucleotides line up with TRBD2. This CDR3 has 14 amino acids. The ends lost 4 bases at V and 4 bases at J; junction bases unmatched: 6. Per germline, CDR1 MNHEY and CDR2 SMNVEV (reference sequence). The CDR3: CASSYTGTSYEQYF. CDR3 bases: TGTGCCAGCAGTTATACCGGGACTAGTTACGAGCAGTACTTC.

This chain connects TRBV6-1 to TRBJ2-6; unclear D gene. CDR1 MNHNS and CDR2 SASEGT come from the germline V gene. CDR3 size: 16 residues. Trimming left V 3 bases short and J 0 bases short, with 9 bases between. CDR3 residues: CASSDTASSGANVLTF. The CDR3 bases are TGTGCCAGCAGTGACACAGCTAGCTCTGGGGCCAACGTCCTGACTTTC.

This chain links TRBV11-2 with TRBJ1-1, with TRBD1 matching 9 bases. Germline V gene lookup returns CDR1 SGHAT and CDR2 FQNNGV. J was trimmed by 6 bases and V by 5 bases; bases with no gene match: 13. The CDR3 has 16 residues. For the CDR3, the DNA is TGTGCCAGCAGCCTTATCGACAGGGGGAAAAAATCTGAAGCTTTCTTT. Translated, it gives CASSLIDRGKKSEAFF.

This rearrangement joins TRBV27 to TRBJ2-2; no firm D call. Looked up from germline, CDR1 is MNHEY and CDR2 is SMNVEV (reference sequence). The CDR3 runs to 17 residues. Trimming removed 9 bases at V and 2 bases at J, with 22 bases between. Written as DNA, the CDR3 is TGTGCCAGTCGGAGAAGCTCCCAGACCTCAAACACCGGGGAGCTGTTTTTT. This encodes CASRRSSQTSNTGELFF.

The chain combines TRBV7-9 with TRBJ1-1; 8 bases map to TRBD1. The V gene's germline CDR1 is SEHNR and CDR2 FQNEAQ (reference sequence). This CDR3 is 16 amino acids long. The junction had 9 bases not matched to a gene; V was cut back by 5 bases and J by 1 base. The CDR3: CASSPSRTGRNTEAFF. Here the CDR3 DNA reads TGTGCCAGCAGCCCAAGCCGGACAGGGAGGAACACTGAAGCTTTCTTT.

V gene TRBV10-3 combines with J gene TRBJ2-7; possibly TRBD1 for D (6 bases). CDR3 length: 15 amino acids. CDR1 and CDR2 (germline): ENHRY, SYGVKD. With 4 bases removed from V and 2 bases from J, the gap between germline ends came to 15 bases. CDR3 nucleotide sequence: TGTGCCATCAGTGTTCGACAGGTGAGGGCCTACGAGCAGTACTTC. Translated: CAISVRQVRAYEQYF.

V and J are TRBV9 and TRBJ2-7, with 8 bases that match TRBD2. Trimming at V came to 4 bases and at J to 7 bases, leaving 13 bases not matched to a gene. From germline, CDR1 is SGDLS and CDR2 YYNGEE. CDR3 size: 15 residues. The CDR3 DNA reads as TGTGCCAGCAGCCCCCGAGCGGGAGTACCTCGAGAGCAGTACTTC. This gives the protein CASSPRAGVPREQYF.

Comments on this clone: The sample has other DNA sequences that encode this CDR3 too. The rearrangement joins TRBV9 to TRBJ2-1, with 7 bases matching TRBD1. Looked up from germline, CDR1 is SGDLS and CDR2 is YYNGEE. There are 14 residues in the CDR3. With 4 bases clipped from V and 3 bases from J, the junction kept 4 bases outside the gene matches. The CDR3: CASSPRDSYNEQFF. In DNA, the CDR3 is TGTGCCAGCAGCCCCCGGGACAGCTACAATGAGCAGTTCTTC.

V and J are TRBV18 and TRBJ2-3; D gene ambiguous. V gave up 3 bases and J gave up 0 bases, with 7 bases separating them. CDR1 is KGHSH, CDR2 LQKENI, per germline. This CDR3 region has 14 residues. The CDR3 protein is CASSPPPSTDTQYF. CDR3 sequence (DNA): TGTGCCAGCTCACCCCCCCCCAGCACAGATACGCAGTATTTT.

The gene calls are TRBV10-2 and TRBJ1-3; D unresolved. The CDR3 has 15 residues. The V gene lost 5 bases and the J gene lost 0 bases, with 11 bases spanning the gap. CDR1 is WSHSY and CDR2 is SAAADI in the germline V gene. The CDR3 nucleotides are TGCGCCAGCAGTCAAGGACTTACCTCTGGAAACACCATATATTTT. It codes for CASSQGLTSGNTIYF.

On this clone itself: Germline is not matched at one junction end, which may reflect a read error. V gene TRBV7-2 combines with J gene TRBJ2-7; D is undetermined. The CDR3 consists of 17 residues. CDR1 is SGHTA, CDR2 FQGNSA, per germline. This CDR3 is CASTLRFRTQSSYEQYF. The CDR3 bases are TGTGCCAGCACCTTAAGGTTCAGGACCCAAAGCTCCTACGAGCAGTACTTC.

The chain has TRBV9 and TRBJ2-5, with TRBD2 as a possible D gene (6 bases). This CDR3 spans 15 amino acids. With 0 bases removed from V and 5 bases from J, the gap between germline ends came to 14 bases. Germline assignment: CDR1 SGDLS and CDR2 YYNGEE. DNA of the CDR3: TGTGCCAGCAGCGTAGGGGACTCGGGGAGGGAGACCCAGTACTTC. It translates to CASSVGDSGRETQYF.

Worth noting for this clone: Different DNA sequences within this sample yield the same CDR3. The J gene is TRBJ2-3, the V gene TRBV27, with D maybe TRBD1 (5 bases). The CDR3 covers 14 residues. V lost 3 bases and J 0 bases, leaving 7 bases between the germline ends. Germline V lookup: CDR1 MNHEY, CDR2 SMNVEV (reference sequence). The CDR3 sequence is CASSFQGSTDTQYF. In DNA form, the CDR3 reads TGTGCCAGCAGTTTCCAGGGTAGCACAGATACGCAGTATTTT.

The CDR3 DNA is TGCGCCAGCAGTGACGGGAACGAGCAGTACTTC. Protein product: CASSDGNEQYF. The chain joins TRBV10-1 to TRBJ2-7; D is perhaps TRBD2 (5 bases). The CDR3 spans 11 residues. Germline V CDR1 and CDR2: WNHNN, SYGVQD (reference sequence). Trimming removed 3 bases from V and 5 bases from J, with 5 bases in between.

The J gene is TRBJ2-7, the V gene TRBV5-1; D gene unclear. Looked up from germline, CDR1 is SGHRS and CDR2 is YFSETQ. CDR3 length equals 14 residues. With 5 bases removed from V and 2 bases from J, the gap between germline ends came to 14 bases. The CDR3 DNA reads as TGCGCCAGCAGGGAGCACGCAGGTACCTACGAGCAGTACTTC. Translation: CASREHAGTYEQYF.

This rearrangement joins TRBV5-4 to TRBJ2-7; maybe TRBD2 (7 bases). CDR3 size: 13 residues. The ends were cut back, 2 bases at V and 6 bases at J, with 12 bases in the middle. Germline loops: CDR1 SGHNT, CDR2 YYREEE (reference sequence). CDR3 in amino acids: CASSFRRGGEQYF. In nucleotides, the CDR3 is TGTGCCAGCAGCTTTCGGAGGGGGGGCGAGCAGTACTTC.

The CDR3 DNA reads TGCGCCAGCAGCTTTCGGCGGGTGGGATGGCAAGAGACCCAGTACTTC. Amino acid sequence: CASSFRRVGWQETQYF. The J gene is TRBJ2-5, the V gene TRBV5-1, with a possible D match to TRBD2 (5 bases). CDR3 length equals 16 residues. Deletions cut 2 bases from V and 2 bases from J, with 16 bases between. Germline lookup yields CDR1 SGHRS and CDR2 YFSETQ. Based on the CDR3 plus reference TRBV5-1 and TRBJ2-5, the full variable domain is KAGVTQTPRYLIKTRGQQVTLSCSPISGHRSVSWYQQTPGQGLQFLFEYFSETQRNKGNFPGRFSGRQFSNSRSEMNVSTLELGDSALYLCASSFRRVGWQETQYFGPGTRLLVL.